The clone carrying this T cell receptor (beta chain) was seen repeatedly, ten times or more. These data originate in a study of early T cells in non-severe SARS-CoV-2 infection. As part of library construction, unique molecular identifiers were attached to individual cDNA molecules. TCRdb reprocessed the 5' RACE reads with MiXCR, giving one entry per CDR3 protein. The sample comprises under 85,000 distinct CDR3 sequences, 5% of which are singletons, and around 7.3% rests with the top ten. This CDR3 has 15 residues. Deletions cut 0 bases from V and 5 bases from J, with 10 bases between. Germline-derived CDR1 and CDR2 are MNHEY and SVGAGI.

The genes are TRBV6-5 and TRBJ1-4; tentative D call: TRBD1 (5 bases). Sequencing was performed on whole blood, taken at baseline. The TCR originated in an adult who was a healthcare worker with PCR-confirmed SARS-CoV-2 infection or an uninfected control (not recorded which). CDR3 protein: CASSYSNRPNEKLFF. CDR3 sequence (DNA): TGTGCCAGCAGTTACTCGAACAGGCCGAATGAAAAACTGTTTTTT.